The 2 T cell receptor beta chains listed next were all sequenced from one sample in a study of blood T cell repertoires in COVID-19. Generated by immunoSEQ multiplex PCR, the TCRdb table keeps only in-frame clones and is missing some. The data contain under 120,000 clones, around 84% of them singletons. The sequencing input was peripheral blood. These receptors came from a human donor in a cohort sampled during active COVID-19.

In its sample, this clone was seen a few times. Different DNA sequences within this sample yield the same CDR3. The V call is TRBV10-3, the J call TRBJ1-1; maybe TRBD1 (5 bases). The CDR3 is 12 amino acids. Germline lookup yields CDR1 ENHRY and CDR2 SYGVKD. Trimming took off 6 bases at V and 2 bases at J, with 7 bases between the two ends. The CDR3 spells CAISGGNTEAFF. CDR3 sequence (DNA): TGTGCCATCAGCGGGGGTAACACTGAAGCTTTCTTT.

The rearrangement links TRBV5-1 to TRBJ2-5; 8 bases are shared with TRBD2. The CDR3 consists of 16 residues. CDR1 is SGHRS and CDR2 is YFSETQ in the germline V gene. J was trimmed by 3 bases and V by 1 base; bases with no gene match: 8. In nucleotides, the CDR3 is TGCGCCAGCAGCTTGTTCGGGGGGGACGGAGAAGAGACCCAGTACTTC. Translation: CASSLFGGDGEETQYF.